Listed below are T cell receptor beta chains from one sample, sequenced in a study of T cells in Graves' hyperthyroidism and ophthalmopathy. TCRdb re-analysed the multiplex PCR reads in MiXCR, keeping a single row per CDR3 protein. In the table there are about 620,000 distinct CDR3 sequences, 16% of which are singletons. The specimen sequenced was blood. These receptors were collected from a woman aged 30 to 39 with Graves' hyperthyroidism. Each CDR3 is given with its conserved first and last residue. D genes are given only for firm matches. Size tells how often a clone was seen (once, few, many) or the class of an expanded clone, and some rows leave it out.

>TRBJ2-2|TRBV14|NA|TRBD1
TGTGCCAGCAGCCAACAGACAGGGTCCACCGGGGAGCTGTTTTTT
CASSQQTGSTGELFF
>TRBJ2-1|TRBV6-2/TRBV6-3|few|TRBD2
TGTGCCAGCTCAGTCCTAGCGGGAGGGCAGGGTGAGCAGTTCTTC
CASSVLAGGQGEQFF
>TRBJ2-3|TRBV11-1|many|NA
TGTGCCAGCAGCCCCCGCCGGGCTAGCACAGATACGCAGTATTTT
CASSPRRASTDTQYF
>TRBJ1-3|TRBV6-1|NA|TRBD1
TGTGCCAGCAGTCGGGACAGGGGTTGGAGTGGAAACACCATATATTTT
CASSRDRGWSGNTIYF
>TRBJ2-1|TRBV7-9|NA|TRBD1
TGTGCCAGCAGCTCCGGGACAGGGTATCAGAATGAGCAGTTCTTC
CASSSGTGYQNEQFF
>TRBJ1-3|TRBV14|NA|NA
TGTGCCAGCGGCGCGGCAATCTCTGGAAACACCATATATTTT
CASGAAISGNTIYF
>TRBJ2-7|TRBV28|many|TRBD1
TGTGCCACAGCGACAGGGGAGTACGAGCAGTACTTC
CATATGEYEQYF
>TRBJ2-5|TRBV6-5|many|NA
TGTGCCAGCAGTTACTCGAGAGGCGGGACCCAGTACTTC
CASSYSRGGTQYF
>TRBJ2-1|TRBV12-3/TRBV12-4|many|NA
TGTGCCAGCAGCCCCTTTGTGGGGAGTGACAATGAGCAGTTCTTC
CASSPFVGSDNEQFF
>TRBJ2-1|TRBV5-1|many|NA
TGCGCCAGCAGCCCGGAGGGCTACTTTCACTCCCTATACAATGAGCAGTTCTTC
CASSPEGYFHSLYNEQFF
>TRBJ2-1|TRBV3-1|many|TRBD2
TGTGCCAGCAGGGGGACTAGCGGGAGAAATGAGCAGTTCTTC
CASRGTSGRNEQFF
>TRBJ1-1|TRBV15|many|NA
TGTGCCACCAGCAGACTATCCAGGGGTACTGAAGCTTTCTTT
CATSRLSRGTEAFF
>TRBJ2-1|TRBV6-5|many|TRBD2
TGTGCCAGCAGTTACTCGGGGCTAGCGGGGGTAAGCTCCTACAATGAGCAGTTCTTC
CASSYSGLAGVSSYNEQFF
>TRBJ2-1|TRBV20-1|few|TRBD1
TGCAGTGCTAGAGATCTACGCGGGACAGGGGTAAATGAGCAGTTCTTC
CSARDLRGTGVNEQFF
>TRBJ2-7|TRBV11-2|few|TRBD2
TGTGCCAGCAGCCCACAGGCGGGAGGATTAACCTACGAGCAGTACTTC
CASSPQAGGLTYEQYF
>TRBJ1-1|TRBV10-3|many|NA
TGTGCCACCAACCCGTCAACCACGGGACATCAAATCGCTTTCTTT
CATNPSTTGHQIAFF
>TRBJ1-6|TRBV20-1|NA|TRBD1
TGCAGTGCTTTTTCGGGGACAGAGAATTCACCCCTCCACTTT
CSAFSGTENSPLHF
>TRBJ2-7|TRBV7-3|few|NA
TGTGCCAGCAGCTTAGGGGCCCCCCCCTACGAGCAGTACTTC
CASSLGAPPYEQYF
>TRBJ2-7|TRBV10-2|NA|TRBD2
TGCGCCAGCAGACCCAGCGGGAGTCAGCCCTACGAGCAGTACTTC
CASRPSGSQPYEQYF
>TRBJ1-4|TRBV6-5|many|TRBD1
TGTGCCAGCAGTTACGACAGGGGGGGTGAAAAACTGTTTTTT
CASSYDRGGEKLFF
>TRBJ2-3|TRBV15|few|TRBD2
TGTGCCACCAGCAAGCGGGAGTGGACAGATACGCAGTATTTT
CATSKREWTDTQYF
>TRBJ1-1|TRBV28|few|NA
TGTGCCAGCAGTTCTGGGCAGGAGAATTCTGAAGCTTTCTTT
CASSSGQENSEAFF
>TRBJ1-5|TRBV6-4|few|TRBD1
TGTGCCAGCAGTGGCCAGGACAGGGGGAACAATCAGCCCCAGCATTTT
CASSGQDRGNNQPQHF
>TRBJ1-1|TRBV7-3|few|TRBD1
TGTGCCAGCAGCAAATCAGGGGGGGGAGGCACTGAAGCTTTCTTT
CASSKSGGGGTEAFF
>TRBJ1-5|TRBV28|many|NA
TGTGCCAGCAGTACCGATAGCAATCAGCCCCAGCATTTT
CASSTDSNQPQHF
>TRBJ1-2|TRBV4-1|NA|NA
TGCGCCAGCAGCCGGACGGGAGACCGCTTGAGTGGCTACACCTTC
CASSRTGDRLSGYTF
>TRBJ2-7|TRBV4-1|few|NA
TGCGCCAGCAGCCCCCTTGGGGCGCAGAGCTACGAGCAGTACTTC
CASSPLGAQSYEQYF
>TRBJ2-7|TRBV5-1|many|NA
TGCGCCAGCAGCTTGTTCGGGCAGACCTCCTACGAGCAGTACTTC
CASSLFGQTSYEQYF
>TRBJ2-1|TRBV4-2|NA|TRBD2
TGTGCCAGCACTAGCGGGAGTGTCTCCTACAATGAGCAGTTCTTC
CASTSGSVSYNEQFF
>TRBJ1-1|TRBV28|many|TRBD1
TGTGCCAGCAGTGTAGGGGGCGAGGAACGTGGGGCTTTCTTT
CASSVGGEERGAFF
>TRBJ2-3|TRBV7-9|NA|TRBD1
TGTGCCAGCAGCCGACAGGGACAGTTGAGCACAGATACGCAGTATTTT
CASSRQGQLSTDTQYF
>TRBJ2-1|TRBV7-9|NA|TRBD2
TGTGCCAGCAGGGGACTAGCGGCTGTCTCCTACAATGAGCAGTTCTTC
CASRGLAAVSYNEQFF
>TRBJ2-1|TRBV28|many|TRBD2
TGTGCCACGGGACTAAGTATCGGTGAGCAGTTCTTC
CATGLSIGEQFF
>TRBJ2-3|TRBV27|few|NA
TGTGCCAGCAGTTTAGATATGGATACGCAGTATTTT
CASSLDMDTQYF
>TRBJ2-7|TRBV28|few|NA
TGTGCCTGCACATTAAGAACAGGGTTTCCCTACGAGCAGTACTTC
CACTLRTGFPYEQYF
>TRBJ1-1|TRBV28|many|NA
TGTGCCAGCAGCTTCTACAACAGGGTTTCGGACACTGAAGCTTTCTTT
CASSFYNRVSDTEAFF
>TRBJ2-7|TRBV30|NA|TRBD2
TGTGCCTGGAATAAGAAACTAGCGAGCTACGAGCAGTACTTC
CAWNKKLASYEQYF
>TRBJ2-3|TRBV6-4|NA|TRBD2
TGTGCCAGCAGTCCGACTAGCGGGAGTTCAGATACGCAGTATTTT
CASSPTSGSSDTQYF
>TRBJ2-2|TRBV5-1|many|TRBD1
TGCGCCAGCAGCTTGACAGGGGGCGATACCGGGGAGCTGTTTTTT
CASSLTGGDTGELFF
>TRBJ2-1|TRBV20-1|NA|TRBD2
TGCAGTGCTCCTAGCGGGAGCATCGATGAGCAGTTCTTC
CSAPSGSIDEQFF